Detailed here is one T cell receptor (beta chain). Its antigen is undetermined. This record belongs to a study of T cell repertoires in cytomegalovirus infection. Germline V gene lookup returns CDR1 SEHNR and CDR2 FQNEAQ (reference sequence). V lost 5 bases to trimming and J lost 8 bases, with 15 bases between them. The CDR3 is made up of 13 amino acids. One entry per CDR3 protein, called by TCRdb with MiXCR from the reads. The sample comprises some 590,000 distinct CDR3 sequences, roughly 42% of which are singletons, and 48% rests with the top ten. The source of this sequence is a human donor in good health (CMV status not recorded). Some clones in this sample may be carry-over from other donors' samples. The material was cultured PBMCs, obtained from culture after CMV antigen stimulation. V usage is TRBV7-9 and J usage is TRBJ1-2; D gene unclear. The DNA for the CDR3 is TGTGCCAGCAGCCCGCCGGAGCGTCGAGGCTACACCTTC. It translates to CASSPPERRGYTF.